This T cell receptor beta chain comes out of a study of T-cell memory formation after mild COVID-19 (dated by TCRdb to about 2021). Background for the entire study: TCR sequence clusters from the two donors were largely donor specific. Two young, previously healthy adult volunteers, one female and one male, were included in the cohort. Longitudinal TCRalpha and TCRbeta repertoire sequencing tracked T-cell clones expanding and contracting after mild COVID-19 in a couple of donors. What the work shows at the level of the full study, not this receptor alone: The detection of some responding clones in pre-infection memory suggests that pre-existing cross-reactive memory T cells joined the SARS-CoV-2 response. Contracting CD4+ clones appeared mostly in the CM and EM memory subsets, whereas CD8+ clones were enriched in EMRA. From day 15 to 85, contracting clones showed balanced CD4/CD8 phenotypes, whereas a second wave of clones that expanded from day 15 to 37 leaned towards CD4+. SARS-CoV-2 specificity of the second-wave clones peaking on day 37 was not confirmed. The study included only a couple of mild cases, and larger cohorts that include severe cases with pre-infection samples were judged to be necessary.

This clonotype was recorded a few times. There is no known antigen for this receptor. Within one base of it there is no much larger clone, and no base qualities were kept. Sequencer: Illumina NovaSeq 6000. TCRalpha and TCRbeta cDNA libraries were built by 5'RACE with constant-segment primers, adding sample barcodes and unique molecular identifiers. Trizol reagent was used to extract RNA from every sample. The libraries were amplified in two PCR steps, and the second step added a second sample barcode and Illumina TruSeq adapters. The libraries were sequenced on an Illumina NovaSeq using 2 x 150 bp paired-end reads. Regarding the original processing steps: The reads were demultiplexed and collapsed into UMI-guided consensus sequences using migec v1.2.7. Using mixcr v2.1.11, the UMI consensuses were aligned to TRA and TRB V and J templates and assembled into clonotypes. A clonotype was counted as expanded or contracted only if both edgeR and NoisET called the change significant, with noise models trained on biological replicates. edgeR calls used a false discovery rate-adjusted p below 0.01 and a log2 fold-change threshold of 1. As an exploratory analysis of dynamics, max-normalized trajectories of the 1000 most abundant clonotypes were examined with PCA combined with hierarchical clustering. The CD4 or CD8 phenotype of responding clones was assigned using the separately sequenced CD4+ and CD8+ repertoires. TCRdb itself trimmed the public reads at Q25 with fastp, ran MiXCR and retained productive beta chains. Each CDR3 protein appears once, grouped with its most common genes and DNA. Clone size and V and J calls follow TCRdb, not the original study. This sample lists under 250,000 distinct CDR3 sequences; 8% to 9.5% were detected once. 20% to 25% of the sample comes from the top ten.

Ficoll-Paque density gradient centrifugation was used to isolate PBMCs. The sample consisted of PBMCs or a T cell subset sorted from them (not recorded which). The sequence was obtained from a man aged 18 to 30 who had mild COVID-19 (a few samples of this study predate the infection). The sample titles of this study are shuffled in the database, so cell type and time point are left out; the donor was told from shared clones.

The DNA sequence is given as TGTGCCAGCAGTTACCGTCCGGAGACTGAAGCTTTCTTT. It is translated as CASSYRPETEAFF. The chain uses TRBV6-5 and TRBJ1-1; no D gene call is confident. Sequences MNHEY (CDR1) and SVGAGI (CDR2) are obtained from the germline V gene. The CDR3 spans 13 residues, from the cysteine through the phenylalanine. Of the read, only the CDR3 DNA is kept; its 39 bases are in frame from base 1. V is cut by 2 bases and J by 5 bases, and the space between the germline ends is 9 bases.